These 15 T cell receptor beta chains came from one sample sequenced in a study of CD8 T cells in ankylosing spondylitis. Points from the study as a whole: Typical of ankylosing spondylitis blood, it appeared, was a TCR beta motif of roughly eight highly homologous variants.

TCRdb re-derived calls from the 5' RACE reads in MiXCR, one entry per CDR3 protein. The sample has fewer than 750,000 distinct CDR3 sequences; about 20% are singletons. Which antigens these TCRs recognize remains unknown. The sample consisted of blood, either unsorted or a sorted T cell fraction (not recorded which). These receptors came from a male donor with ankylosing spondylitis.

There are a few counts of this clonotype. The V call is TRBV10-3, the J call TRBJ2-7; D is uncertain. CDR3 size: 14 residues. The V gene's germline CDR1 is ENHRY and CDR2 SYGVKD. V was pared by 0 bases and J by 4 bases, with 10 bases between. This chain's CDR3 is CAISESSEAYEQYF. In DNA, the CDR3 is TGTGCCATCAGTGAGTCTTCGGAAGCTTACGAGCAGTACTTC.

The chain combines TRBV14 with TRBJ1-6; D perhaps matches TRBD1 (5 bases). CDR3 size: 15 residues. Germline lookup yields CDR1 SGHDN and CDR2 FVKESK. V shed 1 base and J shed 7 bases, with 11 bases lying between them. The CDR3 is CASSQAGTANSPLHF. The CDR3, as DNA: TGTGCCAGCAGCCAAGCCGGGACGGCCAATTCACCCCTCCACTTT.

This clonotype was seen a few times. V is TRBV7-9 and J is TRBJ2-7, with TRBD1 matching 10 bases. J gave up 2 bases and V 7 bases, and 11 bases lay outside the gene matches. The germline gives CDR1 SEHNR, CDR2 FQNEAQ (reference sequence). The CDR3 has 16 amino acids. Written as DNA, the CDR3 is TGTGCCAGCAACTCCGGACAGGGGGAACTAGCCTACGAGCAGTACTTC. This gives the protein CASNSGQGELAYEQYF.

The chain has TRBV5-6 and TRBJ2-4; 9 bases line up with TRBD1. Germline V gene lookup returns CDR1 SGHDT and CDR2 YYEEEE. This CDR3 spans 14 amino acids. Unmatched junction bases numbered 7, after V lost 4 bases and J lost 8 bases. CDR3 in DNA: TGTGCCAGCAGCGGGACAGGGAGTGGATACATTCAGTACTTC. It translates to CASSGTGSGYIQYF.

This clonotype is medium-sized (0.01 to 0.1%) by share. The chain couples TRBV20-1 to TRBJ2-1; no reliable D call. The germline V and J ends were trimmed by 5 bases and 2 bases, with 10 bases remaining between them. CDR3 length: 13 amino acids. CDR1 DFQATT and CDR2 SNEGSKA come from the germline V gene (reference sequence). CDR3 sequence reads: CSASEDPYNEQFF. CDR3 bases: TGCAGTGCTTCAGAGGATCCCTACAATGAGCAGTTCTTC.

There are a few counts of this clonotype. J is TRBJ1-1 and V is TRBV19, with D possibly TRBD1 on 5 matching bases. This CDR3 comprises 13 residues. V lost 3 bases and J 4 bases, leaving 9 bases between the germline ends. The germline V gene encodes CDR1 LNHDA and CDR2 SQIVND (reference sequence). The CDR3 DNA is TGTGCCAGTAGTATTTTCGGGGGCACTGAAGCTTTCTTT. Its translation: CASSIFGGTEAFF.

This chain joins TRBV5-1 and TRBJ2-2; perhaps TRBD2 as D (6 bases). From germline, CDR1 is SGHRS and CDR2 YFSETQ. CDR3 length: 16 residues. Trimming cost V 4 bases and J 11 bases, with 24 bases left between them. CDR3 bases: TGCGCCAGCAGCAAGAAGGTCGACAGCGGGCCGGGAGAGCTGTTTTTT. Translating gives CASSKKVDSGPGELFF.

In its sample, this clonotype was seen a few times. The CDR3 sequence: CSATGQGVYYEQYF. DNA of the CDR3: TGCAGTGCCACCGGACAGGGTGTATACTACGAGCAGTACTTC. The chain carries TRBV20-1 and TRBJ2-7; 8 bases line up with TRBD1. With 6 bases clipped from V and 3 bases from J, the junction kept 10 bases outside the gene matches. From germline, CDR1 is DFQATT and CDR2 SNEGSKA (reference sequence). The CDR3 consists of 14 residues.

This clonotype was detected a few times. The CDR3 bases are TGCGCCAGCAGCCTCAGGCAACCCCCAGATACGCAGTATTTT. Translation: CASSLRQPPDTQYF. The gene calls are TRBV4-3 and TRBJ2-3, with D uncertain. Trimming left V 4 bases short and J 4 bases short, with 12 bases between. Per germline, CDR1 LGHNA and CDR2 YSLEER. This CDR3 region has 14 residues.

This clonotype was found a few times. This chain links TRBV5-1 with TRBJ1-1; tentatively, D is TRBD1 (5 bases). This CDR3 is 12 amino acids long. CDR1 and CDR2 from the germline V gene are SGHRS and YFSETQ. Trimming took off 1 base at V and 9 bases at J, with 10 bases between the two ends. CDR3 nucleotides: TGCGCCAGCAGCTTGATAAGGGACCAAGCTTTCTTT. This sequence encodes CASSLIRDQAFF.

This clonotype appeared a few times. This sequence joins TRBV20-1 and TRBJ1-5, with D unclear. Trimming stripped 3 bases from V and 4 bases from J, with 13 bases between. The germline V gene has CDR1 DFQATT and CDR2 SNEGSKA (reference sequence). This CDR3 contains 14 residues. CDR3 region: CSARGVTLNQPQHF. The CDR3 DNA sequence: TGCAGTGCTAGGGGAGTTACCCTGAATCAGCCCCAGCATTTT.

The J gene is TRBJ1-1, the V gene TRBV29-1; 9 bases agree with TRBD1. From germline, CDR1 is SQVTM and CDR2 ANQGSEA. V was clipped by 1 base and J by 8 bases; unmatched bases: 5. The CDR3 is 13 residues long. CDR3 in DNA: TGCAGCGTTGAAGGGGACAGGGTCGGAGAAGCTTTCTTT. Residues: CSVEGDRVGEAFF.

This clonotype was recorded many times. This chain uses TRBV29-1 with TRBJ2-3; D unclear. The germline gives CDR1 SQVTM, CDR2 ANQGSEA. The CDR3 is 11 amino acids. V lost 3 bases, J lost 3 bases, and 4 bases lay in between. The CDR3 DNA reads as TGCAGCGTTGAGTTGACAGATACGCAGTATTTT. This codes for CSVELTDTQYF.

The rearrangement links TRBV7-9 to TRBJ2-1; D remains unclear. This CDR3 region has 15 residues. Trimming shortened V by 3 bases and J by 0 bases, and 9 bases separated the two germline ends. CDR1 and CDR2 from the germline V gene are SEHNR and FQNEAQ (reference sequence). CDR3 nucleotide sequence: TGTGCCAGCAGCTTCTCCATCTACTCCTACAATGAGCAGTTCTTC. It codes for CASSFSIYSYNEQFF.

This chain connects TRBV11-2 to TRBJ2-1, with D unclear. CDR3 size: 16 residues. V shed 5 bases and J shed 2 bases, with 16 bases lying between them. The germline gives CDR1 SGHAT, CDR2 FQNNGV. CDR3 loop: CASSQTTARPYNEQFF. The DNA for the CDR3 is TGTGCCAGCAGCCAAACGACTGCTAGACCCTACAATGAGCAGTTCTTC.